The 18 T cell receptor beta chains in this list originate from one sample, sequenced in a study of T-cell reconstitution after alpha-beta-depleted transplantation in children. The TCRbeta library incorporated unique molecular identifiers. MiXCR was run by TCRdb on the PCR reads, yielding one entry per CDR3 protein. The sample has fewer than 1 million distinct CDR3 sequences, 16% seen once; the top ten hold just under 5%. Sequencing used PBMCs, mostly from graft donor cells, obtained 360 days after TCRalphabeta/CD19-depleted stem cell transplant. The receptors originated from a male patient younger than 18 who had a stem cell transplant for acute lymphoblastic leukemia, so the T cells may come from the graft donor.

This chain links TRBV3-1 with TRBJ2-1; the match to TRBD1 covers 7 bases. Trimming removed 4 bases from V and 13 bases from J; junction bases left unmatched: 7. This CDR3 contains 12 residues. The germline gives CDR1 LGHDT, CDR2 YNNKEL (reference sequence). In DNA form, the CDR3 reads TGTGCCAGCAGCCCGACAGGGCAACTACAGTTCTTC. Translation gives CASSPTGQLQFF.

This clonotype has more than one count but fewer than ten. The V call is TRBV9, the J call TRBJ2-1; 8 bases fit TRBD2. CDR1 SGDLS and CDR2 YYNGEE come from the germline V gene. V lost 5 bases and J lost 3; bases outside the gene matches: 4. This CDR3 contains 14 residues. CDR3 residues: CASRAGEIYNEQFF. The CDR3 coding sequence is TGTGCCAGCAGAGCGGGGGAGATCTACAATGAGCAGTTCTTC.

The chain has TRBV29-1 and TRBJ2-2; maybe TRBD1 (5 bases). The CDR3 covers 11 residues. CDR1 SQVTM and CDR2 ANQGSEA come from the germline V gene. The V end was cut by 5 bases, the J end by 6 bases, with 7 bases between. The CDR3, as DNA: TGCAGCGTTCAAGGGGCCGGGGAGCTGTTTTTT. Amino acid sequence: CSVQGAGELFF.

This clonotype was counted a few times. The V and J genes are TRBV7-2 and TRBJ2-1; D is uncertain. Germline assignment: CDR1 SGHTA and CDR2 FQGNSA. Deletions cut 1 base from V and 5 bases from J, with 9 bases between. This CDR3 has 14 amino acids. The DNA for the CDR3 is TGTGCCAGCAGCTTAGGGTCAAGGGACAATGAGCAGTTCTTC. Translation gives CASSLGSRDNEQFF.

This clonotype came up a few times. The J gene is TRBJ1-1, the V gene TRBV10-3; 7 bases agree with TRBD1. Per the germline V gene, CDR1 is ENHRY and CDR2 is SYGVKD. The trim removed 4 bases at V and 1 base at J, leaving 12 bases unmatched. CDR3 length: 17 amino acids. The CDR3 coding sequence is TGTGCCATCAGTGTAGGACAGGTCAATAACAGGAACACTGAAGCTTTCTTT. Translating gives CAISVGQVNNRNTEAFF.

This clonotype showed up many times. V and J are TRBV12-3 or TRBV12-4 and TRBJ2-1; D not resolved. This CDR3 region has 15 residues. Trimming took 6 bases from V and 0 from J, leaving 12 bases between them. CDR3 sequence (DNA): TGTGCCAGCAGCGCCGGCATCAGCTCCTACAATGAGCAGTTCTTC. Encoded protein: CASSAGISSYNEQFF.

This clonotype occurred a few times. The CDR3 protein is CASSQDVVAGGRIQYF. CDR3 DNA: TGCGCCAGCAGCCAAGATGTGGTAGCGGGAGGGCGTATTCAGTACTTC. The V and J genes are TRBV4-1 and TRBJ2-4; TRBD2 matches 11 bases. J was trimmed by 10 bases and V by 0 bases; bases with no gene match: 8. CDR1 and CDR2 (germline): MGHRA, YSYEKL. CDR3 length: 16 residues.

The CDR3 is CASVRAASTDTQYF. Written as DNA, the CDR3 is TGTGCCAGCGTACGGGCGGCTAGCACAGATACGCAGTATTTT. The chain recombines TRBV6-1 with TRBJ2-3; D remains ambiguous. CDR3 length: 14 amino acids. Germline V CDR1 and CDR2: MNHNS, SASEGT. The V end lost 8 bases, the J end lost 0 bases, and 12 bases lay between the germline ends.

The chain joins TRBV2 to TRBJ2-7; no clear D. Trimming took 2 bases from V and 6 from J, leaving 17 bases between them. The CDR3 runs to 15 residues. Germline loops: CDR1 SNHLY, CDR2 FYNNEI. CDR3: CASSEYRRSMSEQYF. For the CDR3, the DNA is TGTGCCAGCAGTGAATACCGGAGATCCATGAGCGAGCAGTACTTC.

To note about this clonotype: With a much larger clone just one base away, this may be a read error. The gene calls are TRBV11-1 and TRBJ1-5; TRBD1 matches at 8 bases. CDR1 and CDR2 (germline): SGHAT, FQDESV (reference sequence). With V trimmed by 3 bases and J by 8 bases, 0 bases remained unmatched. This CDR3 region has 12 residues. This CDR3 is CASSLTGEPQHF. The CDR3, as DNA: TGTGCCAGCAGCTTGACAGGGGAGCCCCAGCATTTT.

This clonotype was found a few times. This chain connects TRBV20-1 to TRBJ1-1, with D uncertain. The germline V gene has CDR1 DFQATT and CDR2 SNEGSKA (reference sequence). CDR3 length: 13 amino acids. Trimming cost V 3 bases and J 0 bases, with 8 bases left between them. CDR3 in amino acids: CSARASMNTEAFF. DNA for the CDR3: TGCAGTGCTAGGGCTTCTATGAACACTGAAGCTTTCTTT.

This chain joins TRBV5-1 and TRBJ2-1; TRBD2 aligns across 10 bases. The CDR3 consists of 19 residues. J was trimmed by 0 bases and V by 0 bases; bases with no gene match: 9. Germline V gene data show CDR1 as SGHRS and CDR2 as YFSETQ. CDR3 in DNA: TGCGCCAGCAGCTTGGGAACTAGCGGGATCCCCCCCTCCTACAATGAGCAGTTCTTC. This sequence encodes CASSLGTSGIPPSYNEQFF.

This clonotype showed up just a few times. This rearrangement joins TRBV27 to TRBJ2-7, with a possible D match to TRBD1 (5 bases). This CDR3 is built from 13 residues. Germline values: CDR1 MNHEY, CDR2 SMNVEV (reference sequence). V was pared by 6 bases and J by 5 bases, with 14 bases between. For the CDR3, the DNA is TGTGCCAGCAGCCTAACTCAGGGAAACGAGCAGTACTTC. Residues: CASSLTQGNEQYF.

To note about this clonotype: This may come from a read error, since a much larger clone is one base off. In this CDR3 the conserved last residue, phenylalanine or tryptophan, is missing, so a read error is likely. The rearrangement links TRBV18 to TRBJ2-1; a possible D gene is TRBD2 (6 bases). The V and J ends lost 1 base and 5 bases respectively, with 30 bases between them. The germline V gene has CDR1 KGHSH and CDR2 LQKENI. This CDR3 is 21 amino acids long. DNA for the CDR3: TGTGCCAGCTCACCACACCCTAGAGTGACCGGGAGCCTTCTTGAGGACAATGAGCAGTTCGTC. It codes for CASSPHPRVTGSLLEDNEQFV.

This clonotype has a handful of counts. This chain connects TRBV3-1 to TRBJ1-4; D unresolved. The ends were cut back, 4 bases at V and 4 bases at J, with 13 bases in the middle. The CDR3 contains 15 residues. In germline, CDR1 is LGHDT, CDR2 YNNKEL (reference sequence). The CDR3 DNA follows: TGTGCCAGCAGCCCCGTTGGCCTGAATAATGAAAAACTGTTTTTT. Protein: CASSPVGLNNEKLFF.

There are a few counts of this clonotype. The rearrangement links TRBV2 to TRBJ2-5; D is ambiguous. Trimming took 3 bases from V and 1 from J, leaving 6 bases between them. Germline CDR1 is SNHLY and CDR2 is FYNNEI. The CDR3 contains 13 residues. CDR3 nucleotide sequence: TGTGCCAGCAGTGAGGCGGTCCAAGAGACCCAGTACTTC. It translates to CASSEAVQETQYF.

CDR3 sequence (DNA): TGCAGTGCTAGAGAACATACCGGGGAGCTGTTTTTT. Encoded protein: CSAREHTGELFF. The rearrangement joins TRBV20-1 to TRBJ2-2; D is ambiguous. The CDR3 is 12 residues long. The germline V and J ends were trimmed by 0 bases and 5 bases, with 4 bases remaining between them. Germline V gives CDR1 DFQATT, CDR2 SNEGSKA (reference sequence).

In regard to this clonotype: An end of the junction differs from the germline gene, which may be a read error. The V call is TRBV11-2, the J call TRBJ2-7; D perhaps matches TRBD1 (6 bases). The CDR3 runs to 13 residues. Germline V gives CDR1 SGHAT, CDR2 FQNNGV. In DNA form, the CDR3 reads TGTGCCATCAGCTTCAGACAGGTCTACGAGCAGTACTTC. Encoded protein: CAISFRQVYEQYF.